This TCR beta chain was sequenced in a study of metastatic and nonmetastatic thyroid tumors. Study overall: It was across blood and tumor or nodule tissue from malignant and benign thyroid patients that repertoires were compared.

Germline values: CDR1 MNHEY, CDR2 SMNVEV (reference sequence). The CDR3 is 14 amino acids. V gave up 6 bases and J gave up 8 bases, with 17 bases separating them. Study processing details: A distant-metastasis classifier for papillary thyroid cancer was built using CDR3 differences across clinicopathological groups. With MiXCR, TCRdb called clones anew from the PCR reads. TCRdb, not the original authors, processed these V and J calls. The sample holds under 95,000 clones; roughly 13% are singletons and the top ten take roughly 10%. All patients were untreated before thyroid surgery. This clone appeared many times. Its antigen is not identified. Study results and caveats: It was reportedly found that TCR beta diversity was significantly higher in malignant thyroid tumors than in benign nodules, a difference seen in both blood and tumor samples.

Sequences were obtained from blood. The receptor was derived from a female donor with papillary thyroid cancer or a benign thyroid nodule (not recorded which). Some clones in this sample may be carry-over from other donors' samples. The gene calls are TRBV27 and TRBJ2-1; D is uncertain. The CDR3 nucleotides are TGTGCCAGCAGAGGACCCCATTTTAGAGATGAGCAGTTCTTC. The encoded protein is CASRGPHFRDEQFF.